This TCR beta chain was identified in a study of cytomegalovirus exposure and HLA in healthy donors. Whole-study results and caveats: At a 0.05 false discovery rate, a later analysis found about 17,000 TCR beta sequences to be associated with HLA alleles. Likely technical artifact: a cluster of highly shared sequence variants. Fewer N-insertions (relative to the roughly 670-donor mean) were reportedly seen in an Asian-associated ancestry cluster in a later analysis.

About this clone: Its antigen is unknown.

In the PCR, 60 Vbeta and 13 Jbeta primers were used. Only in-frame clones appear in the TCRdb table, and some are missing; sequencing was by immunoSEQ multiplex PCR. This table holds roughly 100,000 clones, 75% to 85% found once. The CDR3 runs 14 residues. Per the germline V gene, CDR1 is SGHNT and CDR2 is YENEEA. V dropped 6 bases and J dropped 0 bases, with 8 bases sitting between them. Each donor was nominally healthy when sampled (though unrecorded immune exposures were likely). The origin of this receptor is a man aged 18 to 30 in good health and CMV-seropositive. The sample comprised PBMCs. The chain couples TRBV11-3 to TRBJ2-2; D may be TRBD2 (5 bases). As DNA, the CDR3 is TGTGCCAGCAGGGCGGGCACGAACACCGGGGAGCTGTTTTTT. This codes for CASRAGTNTGELFF.